This passage covers 16 T cell receptor beta chains from one sample sequenced in a study of identifying expanded T cells in peripheral blood. The repertoire was sequenced with immunoSEQ multiplex PCR; TCRdb's copy has only in-frame clones and lacks some. The data hold over 80,000 clones, with approximately 84% observed a single time. The sample was blood. The source is a person between 18 and 70 years old in good health.

CDR3 residues: CASTRQKNTEAFF. CDR3 bases: TGCGCCAGCACCCGACAGAAGAACACTGAAGCTTTCTTT. The chain employs TRBV10-2 and TRBJ1-1; the D gene is possibly TRBD1 (5 bases). V dropped 7 bases and J dropped 1 base, with 10 bases sitting between them. The CDR3 spans 13 residues. Germline V CDR1 and CDR2: WSHSY, SAAADI.

The V and J genes are TRBV5-6 and TRBJ1-2; no clear D. Germline V gene lookup returns CDR1 SGHDT and CDR2 YYEEEE. The length of the CDR3 is 13 residues. V lost 7 bases and J lost 6, with 16 bases in between. CDR3 bases: TGTGCCAGCGGGGTCTTGGGCTTGAATGGCTACACCTTC. As protein: CASGVLGLNGYTF.

This clone was observed a few times. The J gene is TRBJ2-7, the V gene TRBV2; 7 bases map to TRBD1. Germline CDR1 reads SNHLY; CDR2 reads FYNNEI. There are 13 residues in the CDR3. V lost 8 bases to trimming and J lost 0 bases; unmatched junction nucleotides: 4. The CDR3 reads CASGTVHSYEQYF. The CDR3 DNA sequence: TGTGCCAGCGGGACAGTCCACTCCTACGAGCAGTACTTC.

For this clone: The sample has other DNA sequences that encode this CDR3 too. The genes are TRBV25-1 and TRBJ1-6, with 11 bases matching TRBD1. The J segment lost 9 bases and the V segment lost 4 bases, leaving 14 bases of the junction unmatched. This CDR3 contains 18 residues. Germline CDR1 is MGHDK and CDR2 is SYGVNS. The CDR3 coding sequence is TGTGCCAGCAGTGCCTCTCTCGGACAGGGGGCGCGGGGTTCACCCCTCCACTTT. Amino acid sequence: CASSASLGQGARGSPLHF.

V gene TRBV10-3 combines with J gene TRBJ2-7; TRBD2 aligns across 11 bases. From germline, CDR1 is ENHRY and CDR2 SYGVKD. The CDR3 length is 15 residues. V was pared by 6 bases and J by 2 bases, with 6 bases of the junction left unmatched. The CDR3: CAIRPASGGTYEQYF. The DNA of the CDR3 is TGTGCCATCAGACCCGCTAGCGGGGGGACCTACGAGCAGTACTTC.

The V and J genes are TRBV6-4 and TRBJ2-3; D unclear. Trimming shortened V by 2 bases and J by 5 bases, and 5 bases separated the two germline ends. The V gene's germline CDR1 is MRHNA and CDR2 SNTAGT. The CDR3 is made up of 12 amino acids. The CDR3: CASSDLGDTQYF. The CDR3 nucleotides are TGTGCCAGCAGTGACCTGGGAGATACGCAGTATTTT.

J is TRBJ2-5 and V is TRBV18; TRBD2 matches 7 bases. With V trimmed by 3 bases and J by 5 bases, 6 bases remained unmatched. This CDR3 contains 14 residues. Germline V gives CDR1 KGHSH, CDR2 LQKENI. CDR3 nucleotides: TGTGCCAGCTCACCCAGGACTAGAGTGGAGACCCAGTACTTC. It codes for CASSPRTRVETQYF.

The J gene is TRBJ1-4, the V gene TRBV19; D is perhaps TRBD1 (6 bases). Looked up from germline, CDR1 is LNHDA and CDR2 is SQIVND (reference sequence). The CDR3 contains 15 residues. V was trimmed by 4 bases and J by 7 bases, leaving 16 bases between them. This CDR3 is CASSTRQAPIEKLFF. CDR3 DNA sequence: TGTGCCAGTAGTACCCGACAGGCCCCAATTGAAAAACTGTTTTTT.

The rearrangement uses TRBV7-2 and TRBJ2-1; D is ambiguous. The germline gives CDR1 SGHTA, CDR2 FQGNSA. V was clipped by 2 bases and J by 6 bases, with 8 bases between them. The CDR3 has 13 amino acids. The CDR3 is CASSLRFGNEQFF. The CDR3 bases are TGTGCCAGCAGCTTAAGATTCGGCAATGAGCAGTTCTTC.

The chain has TRBV18 and TRBJ1-5; D is undetermined. V was pared by 3 bases and J by 4 bases, with 13 bases between. CDR1 is KGHSH, CDR2 LQKENI, per germline. The CDR3 runs to 15 residues. In nucleotides, the CDR3 is TGTGCCAGCTCACCCCAGAACAAACAGAATCAGCCCCAGCATTTT. This encodes CASSPQNKQNQPQHF.

This clone was observed once. The chain couples TRBV7-2 to TRBJ2-7; D gene unclear. V was trimmed by 2 bases and J by 0 bases, leaving 11 bases between them. This CDR3 is 15 amino acids long. CDR1 SGHTA and CDR2 FQGNSA come from the germline V gene. Written as DNA, the CDR3 is TGTGCCAGCAGCTTATCCCGGACGGCCTCCTACGAGCAGTACTTC. It is translated as CASSLSRTASYEQYF.

This chain uses TRBV7-2 with TRBJ2-4, with D unclear. The germline CDR1 and CDR2 sequences are SGHTA and FQGNSA. V was trimmed by 8 bases and J by 0 bases, leaving 17 bases between them. CDR3 length: 16 residues. CDR3 in DNA: TGTGCCAGCCGAGAGGCATCCGCCGGAGCCAAAAACATTCAGTACTTC. Translation gives CASREASAGAKNIQYF.

The genes are TRBV29-1 and TRBJ1-3, with no clear D. The CDR3 contains 11 residues. Germline loops: CDR1 SQVTM, CDR2 ANQGSEA. The ends were cut back, 2 bases at V and 4 bases at J, with 3 bases in the middle. As DNA, the CDR3 is TGCAGCGTTGAAAGAGGAAACACCATATATTTT. It translates to CSVERGNTIYF.

The chain combines TRBV30 with TRBJ1-4; D unresolved. Germline V gene data show CDR1 as GTSNPN and CDR2 as SVGIG (reference sequence). The CDR3 consists of 12 residues. Trimming stripped 2 bases from V and 5 bases from J, with 6 bases between. CDR3 region: CAWSRQNEKLFF. The CDR3 DNA follows: TGTGCCTGGAGTAGACAAAATGAAAAACTGTTTTTT.

The chain is built from TRBV7-9 and TRBJ2-7; TRBD2 matches 13 bases. The germline V gene has CDR1 SEHNR and CDR2 FQNEAQ (reference sequence). The CDR3 is made up of 16 amino acids. Trimming removed 4 bases from V and 2 bases from J; junction bases left unmatched: 5. The CDR3 nucleotides are TGTGCCAGCAGCTCCCCAGGGACTAGCGGGACCTACGAGCAGTACTTC. This encodes CASSSPGTSGTYEQYF.

In its sample, this clone was seen a few times. The chain couples TRBV19 to TRBJ2-1; 7 nucleotides align to TRBD2. V gave up 3 bases and J gave up 2 bases; unmatched junction bases: 4. Germline-derived CDR1 and CDR2 are LNHDA and SQIVND (reference sequence). The CDR3 has 15 residues. CDR3 protein: CASSISGTTYNEQFF. CDR3 nucleotides: TGTGCCAGTAGTATTTCGGGGACTACCTACAATGAGCAGTTCTTC.